This T cell receptor beta chain came from a study of blood T cell repertoires in COVID-19. Whole-study context: The origin of the acute and convalescent COVID-19 samples was the United States, Italy and Spain. Nucleic acid was either cDNA or gDNA, and it came from T cells, B-cell-depleted T cells, or PBMCs.

Measured with immunoSEQ multiplex PCR; TCRdb has only the in-frame clones, and not every one. The sample contains under 200,000 clones, less than 90% of which appear only once. Germline CDR1 and CDR2: LNHNV and YYDKDF (reference sequence). The CDR3 is made up of 14 amino acids. The V end lost 0 bases, the J end lost 8 bases, and 12 bases lay between the germline ends. The chain carries TRBV15 and TRBJ2-3; tentatively, D is TRBD2 (5 bases). What was sequenced was peripheral blood. This TCR derives from a man in his late teens or twenties with active or convalescent COVID-19. The CDR3 DNA reads as TGTGCCACCAGCAGAGACTTATCAGGAGGTACGCAGTATTTT. Translating gives CATSRDLSGGTQYF. The variable domain in full, completed from reference TRBV15 and TRBJ2-3, reads DAMVIQNPRYQVTQFGKPVTLSCSQTLNHNVMYWYQQKSSQAPKLLFHYYDKDFNNEADTPDNFQSRRPNTSFCFLDIRSPGLGDTAMYLCATSRDLSGGTQYFGPGTRLTVL.